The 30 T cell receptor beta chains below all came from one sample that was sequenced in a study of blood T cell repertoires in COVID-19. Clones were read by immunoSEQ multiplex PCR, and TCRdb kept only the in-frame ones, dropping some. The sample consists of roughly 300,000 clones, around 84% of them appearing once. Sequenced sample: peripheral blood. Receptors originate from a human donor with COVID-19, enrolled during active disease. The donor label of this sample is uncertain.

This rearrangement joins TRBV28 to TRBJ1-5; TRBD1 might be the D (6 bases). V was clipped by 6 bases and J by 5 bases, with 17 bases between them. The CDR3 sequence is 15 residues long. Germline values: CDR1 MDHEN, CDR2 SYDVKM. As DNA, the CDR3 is TGTGCCAGCAGGGCTCCTGGGGGGGCTCATCAGCCCCAGCATTTT. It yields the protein CASRAPGGAHQPQHF.

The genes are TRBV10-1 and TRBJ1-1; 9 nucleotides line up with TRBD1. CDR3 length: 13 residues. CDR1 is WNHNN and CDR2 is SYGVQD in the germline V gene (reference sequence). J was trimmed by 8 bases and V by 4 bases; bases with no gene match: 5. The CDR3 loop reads CASSGQGGSEAFF. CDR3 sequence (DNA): TGCGCCAGCAGTGGACAGGGGGGTTCCGAAGCTTTCTTT.

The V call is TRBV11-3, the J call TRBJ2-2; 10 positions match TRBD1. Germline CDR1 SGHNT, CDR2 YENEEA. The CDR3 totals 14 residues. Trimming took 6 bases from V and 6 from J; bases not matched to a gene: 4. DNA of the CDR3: TGTGCCAGCAGGGCGGGACAGGGGCCCGGGGAGCTGTTTTTT. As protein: CASRAGQGPGELFF.

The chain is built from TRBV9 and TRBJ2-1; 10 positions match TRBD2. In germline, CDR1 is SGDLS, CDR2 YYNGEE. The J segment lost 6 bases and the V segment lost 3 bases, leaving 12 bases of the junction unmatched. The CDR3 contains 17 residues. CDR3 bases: TGTGCCAGCAGCGGATTCTTGAGCGGGAGGGCCTCCAATGAGCAGTTCTTC. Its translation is CASSGFLSGRASNEQFF.

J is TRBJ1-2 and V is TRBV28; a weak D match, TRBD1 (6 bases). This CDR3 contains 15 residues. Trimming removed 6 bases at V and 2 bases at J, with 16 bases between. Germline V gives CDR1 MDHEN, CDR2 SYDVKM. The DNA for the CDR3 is TGTGCCAGCAGCCTGCCCGGACAGCAGAACTATGGCTACACCTTC. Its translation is CASSLPGQQNYGYTF.

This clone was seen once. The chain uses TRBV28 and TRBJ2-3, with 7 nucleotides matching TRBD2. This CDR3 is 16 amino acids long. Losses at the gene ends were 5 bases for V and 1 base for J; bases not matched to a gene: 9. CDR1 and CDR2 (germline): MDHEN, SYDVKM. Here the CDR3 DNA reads TGTGCCAGCAGTCCCCTCGTCACTAGCGGCACAGATACGCAGTATTTT. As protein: CASSPLVTSGTDTQYF.

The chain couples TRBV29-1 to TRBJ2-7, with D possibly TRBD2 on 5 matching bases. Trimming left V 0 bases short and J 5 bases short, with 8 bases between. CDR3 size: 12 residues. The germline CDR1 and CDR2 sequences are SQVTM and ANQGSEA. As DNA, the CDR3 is TGCAGCGTTGAAGACCTCGGGGACGAGCAGTACTTC. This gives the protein CSVEDLGDEQYF.

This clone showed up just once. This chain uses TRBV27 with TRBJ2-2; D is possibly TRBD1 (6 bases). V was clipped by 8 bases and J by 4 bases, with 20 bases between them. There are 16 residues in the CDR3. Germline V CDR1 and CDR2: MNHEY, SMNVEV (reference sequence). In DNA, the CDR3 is TGTGCCAGCGGCACAATGGGACAACTGGCCACCGGGGAGCTGTTTTTT. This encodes CASGTMGQLATGELFF.

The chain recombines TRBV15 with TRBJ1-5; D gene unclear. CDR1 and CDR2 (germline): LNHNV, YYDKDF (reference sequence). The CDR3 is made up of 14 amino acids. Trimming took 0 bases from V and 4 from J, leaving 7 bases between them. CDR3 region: CATSRERVNQPQHF. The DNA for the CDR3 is TGTGCCACCAGCAGAGAGCGGGTTAATCAGCCCCAGCATTTT. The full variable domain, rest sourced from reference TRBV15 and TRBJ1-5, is DAMVIQNPRYQVTQFGKPVTLSCSQTLNHNVMYWYQQKSSQAPKLLFHYYDKDFNNEADTPDNFQSRRPNTSFCFLDIRSPGLGDTAMYLCATSRERVNQPQHFGDGTRLSIL.

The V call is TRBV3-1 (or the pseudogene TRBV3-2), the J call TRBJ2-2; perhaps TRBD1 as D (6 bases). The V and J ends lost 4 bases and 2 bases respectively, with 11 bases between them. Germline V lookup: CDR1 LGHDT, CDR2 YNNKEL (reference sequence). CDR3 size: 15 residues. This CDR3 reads CASSRRDTNTGELFF. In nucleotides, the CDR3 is TGTGCCAGCAGCCGAAGGGACACTAACACCGGGGAGCTGTTTTTT.

This CDR3 reads CASSLVNNVLTF. CDR3 nucleotide sequence: TGTGCCAGCAGTTTAGTCAACAACGTCCTGACTTTC. The rearrangement uses TRBV12-3 or TRBV12-4 and TRBJ2-6; no reliable D call. Trimming pared 1 base from V and 9 bases from J, leaving 4 bases between. CDR3 length equals 12 residues.

CDR3 sequence: CASSPELNSNQPQHF. CDR3 nucleotide sequence: TGTGCCAGCTCACCTGAACTCAATAGCAATCAGCCCCAGCATTTT. The chain couples TRBV18 to TRBJ1-5; the D is unclear. The germline CDR1 and CDR2 sequences are KGHSH and LQKENI. The length of the CDR3 is 15 residues. Trimming left V 3 bases short and J 0 bases short, with 9 bases between.

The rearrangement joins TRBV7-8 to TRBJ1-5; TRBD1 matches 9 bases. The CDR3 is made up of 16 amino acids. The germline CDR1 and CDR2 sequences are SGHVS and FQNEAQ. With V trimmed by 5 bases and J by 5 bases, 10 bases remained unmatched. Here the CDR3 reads CASSPSRDRADQPQHF. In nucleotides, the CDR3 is TGTGCCAGCAGCCCCTCCCGGGACAGGGCCGATCAGCCCCAGCATTTT.

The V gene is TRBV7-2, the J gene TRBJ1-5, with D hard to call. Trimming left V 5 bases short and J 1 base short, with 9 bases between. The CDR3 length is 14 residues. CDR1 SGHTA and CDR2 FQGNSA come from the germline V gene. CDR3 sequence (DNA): TGTGCCAGCAGCCTGAGCAGGAGCAATCAGCCCCAGCATTTT. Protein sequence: CASSLSRSNQPQHF. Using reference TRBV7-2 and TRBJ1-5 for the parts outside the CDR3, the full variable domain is GAGVSQSPSNKVTEKGKDVELRCDPISGHTALYWYRQSLGQGLEFLIYFQGNSAPDKSGLPSDRFSAERTGGSVSTLTIQRTQQEDSAVYLCASSLSRSNQPQHFGDGTRLSIL.

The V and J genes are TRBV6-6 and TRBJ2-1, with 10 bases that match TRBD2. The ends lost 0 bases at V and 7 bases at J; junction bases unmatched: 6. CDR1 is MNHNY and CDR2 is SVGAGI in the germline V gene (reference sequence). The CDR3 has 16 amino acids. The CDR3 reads CASSYSGLAGANEQFF. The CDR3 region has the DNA TGTGCCAGCAGTTACTCAGGCCTAGCGGGGGCTAATGAGCAGTTCTTC.

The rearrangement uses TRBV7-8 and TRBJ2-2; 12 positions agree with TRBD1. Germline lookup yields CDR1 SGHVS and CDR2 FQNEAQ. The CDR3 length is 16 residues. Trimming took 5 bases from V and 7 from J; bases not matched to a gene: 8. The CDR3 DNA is TGTGCCAGCAGCCTCACGGGACAGGGGGCTGACGGGGAGCTGTTTTTT. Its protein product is CASSLTGQGADGELFF.

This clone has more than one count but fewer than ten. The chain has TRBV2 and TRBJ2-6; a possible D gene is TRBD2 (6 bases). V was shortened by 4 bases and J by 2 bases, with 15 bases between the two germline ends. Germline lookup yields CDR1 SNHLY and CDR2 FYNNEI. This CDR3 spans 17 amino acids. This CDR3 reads CASSAEGRGAGANVLTF. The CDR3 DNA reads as TGTGCCAGCAGTGCGGAGGGTAGAGGCGCTGGGGCCAACGTCCTGACTTTC.

The CDR3 DNA follows: TGTGCCAGCAGCCCAACAGTAAACACTGAAGCTTTCTTT. Translation: CASSPTVNTEAFF. The rearrangement joins TRBV14 to TRBJ1-1; D is uncertain. CDR1 and CDR2 (germline): SGHDN, FVKESK. The CDR3 consists of 13 residues. Deletions cut 4 bases from V and 2 bases from J, with 8 bases between.

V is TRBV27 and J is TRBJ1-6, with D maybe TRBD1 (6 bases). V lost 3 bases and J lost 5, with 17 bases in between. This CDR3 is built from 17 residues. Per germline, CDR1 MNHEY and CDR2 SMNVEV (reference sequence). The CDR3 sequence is CASSFRKQGDDNSPLHF. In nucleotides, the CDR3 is TGTGCCAGCAGTTTCCGGAAACAGGGAGATGATAATTCACCCCTCCACTTT.

CDR3 DNA: TGTGCCAGCAGCCAAAGGAGGCTAGACAACTACAATGAGCAGTTCTTC. Protein: CASSQRRLDNYNEQFF. This chain uses TRBV7-3 with TRBJ2-1; possible D gene TRBD2, 5 bases. The CDR3 has 16 residues. Germline CDR1 is SGHTA and CDR2 is FQGTGA. V was trimmed by 5 bases and J by 3 bases, leaving 17 bases between them.

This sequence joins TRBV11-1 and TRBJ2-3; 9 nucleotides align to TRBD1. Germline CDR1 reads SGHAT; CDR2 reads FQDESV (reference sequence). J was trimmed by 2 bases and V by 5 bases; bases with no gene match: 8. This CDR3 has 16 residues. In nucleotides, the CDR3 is TGTGCCAGCAGCACCCGGACAGGGGACCCCACAGATACGCAGTATTTT. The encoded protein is CASSTRTGDPTDTQYF.

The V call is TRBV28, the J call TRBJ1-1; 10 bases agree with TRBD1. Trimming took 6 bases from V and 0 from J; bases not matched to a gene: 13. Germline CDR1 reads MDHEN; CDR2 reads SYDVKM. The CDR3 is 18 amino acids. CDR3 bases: TGTGCCAGCAGACTTGCCCCGGGACAGGGGCCCATGAACACTGAAGCTTTCTTT. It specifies CASRLAPGQGPMNTEAFF.

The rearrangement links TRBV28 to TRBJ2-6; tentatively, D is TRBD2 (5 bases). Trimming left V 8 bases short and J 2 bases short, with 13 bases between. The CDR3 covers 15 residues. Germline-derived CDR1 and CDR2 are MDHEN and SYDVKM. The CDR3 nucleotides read TGTGCCAGCGGAAGGTCGCGGGCTGGGGCCAACGTCCTGACTTTC. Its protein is CASGRSRAGANVLTF.

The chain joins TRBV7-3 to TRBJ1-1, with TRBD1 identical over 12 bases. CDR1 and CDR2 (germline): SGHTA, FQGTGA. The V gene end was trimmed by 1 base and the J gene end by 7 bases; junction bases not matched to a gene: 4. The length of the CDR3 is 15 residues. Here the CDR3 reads CASSLMGQGANEAFF. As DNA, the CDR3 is TGTGCCAGCAGCTTAATGGGACAGGGGGCGAATGAAGCTTTCTTT.

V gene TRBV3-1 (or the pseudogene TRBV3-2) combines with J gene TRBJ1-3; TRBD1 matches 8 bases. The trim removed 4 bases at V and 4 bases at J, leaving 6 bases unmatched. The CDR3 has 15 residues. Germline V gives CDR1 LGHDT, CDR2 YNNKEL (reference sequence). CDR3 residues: CASSRDQGAGNTIYF. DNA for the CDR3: TGTGCCAGCAGCCGAGATCAGGGGGCGGGAAACACCATATATTTT.

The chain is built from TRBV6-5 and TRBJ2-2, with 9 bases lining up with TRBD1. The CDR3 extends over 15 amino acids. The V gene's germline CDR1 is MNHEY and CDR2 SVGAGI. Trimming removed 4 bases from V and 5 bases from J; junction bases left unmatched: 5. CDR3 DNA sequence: TGTGCCAGCAGTTCAGGGACAGGGCGAACCGGGGAGCTGTTTTTT. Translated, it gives CASSSGTGRTGELFF.

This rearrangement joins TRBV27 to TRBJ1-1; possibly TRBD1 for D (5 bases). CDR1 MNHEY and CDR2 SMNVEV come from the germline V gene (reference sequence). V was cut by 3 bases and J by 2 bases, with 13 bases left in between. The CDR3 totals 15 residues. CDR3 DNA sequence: TGTGCCAGCAGTTTCCCGGGAGGGACCAACACTGAAGCTTTCTTT. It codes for CASSFPGGTNTEAFF.

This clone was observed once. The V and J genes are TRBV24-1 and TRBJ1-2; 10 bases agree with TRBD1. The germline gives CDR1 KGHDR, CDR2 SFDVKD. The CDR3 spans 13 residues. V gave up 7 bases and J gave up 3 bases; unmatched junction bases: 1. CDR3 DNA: TGTGCCACCAGGGGGACAGGGGACTATGGCTACACCTTC. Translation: CATRGTGDYGYTF.

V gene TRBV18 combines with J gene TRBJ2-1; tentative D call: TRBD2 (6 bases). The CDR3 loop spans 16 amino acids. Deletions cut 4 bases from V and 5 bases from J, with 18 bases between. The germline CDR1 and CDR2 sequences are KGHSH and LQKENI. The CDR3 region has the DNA TGTGCCAGCTCACTTATGAGGGCGGGACTTCACAATGAGCAGTTCTTC. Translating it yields CASSLMRAGLHNEQFF.

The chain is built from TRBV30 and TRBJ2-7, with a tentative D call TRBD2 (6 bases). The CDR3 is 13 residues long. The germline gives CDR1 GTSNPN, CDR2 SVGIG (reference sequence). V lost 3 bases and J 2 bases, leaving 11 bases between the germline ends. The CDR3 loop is CAWRPTGAYEQYF. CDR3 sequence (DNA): TGTGCCTGGAGACCAACGGGGGCCTACGAGCAGTACTTC.